The entry that follows covers one TCR beta chain sequence. Its antigen is unknown. With each sample, at least 6 micrograms of total RNA were extracted. This sample stems from a study of blood T cells in healthy people across ages. Study findings and constraints: Versus aged donors, long-lived donors had higher diversity and more naive CD4+ cells. Older age went with lower TCR beta diversity per million T cells, in a roughly linear way.

V was cut by 7 bases and J by 7 bases, with 25 bases left in between. This CDR3 comprises 15 residues. Germline loops: CDR1 SQVTM, CDR2 ANQGSEA. Sample-barcoded 5' priming and a J-beta primer mix drove a second PCR of roughly 6 to 12 cycles. TCRdb re-derived calls from the 5' RACE reads in MiXCR, one entry per CDR3 protein. The profile covers 780,000 or so distinct CDR3 sequences, with about 55% appearing a single time and approximately 40% taken by the ten largest. The rearrangement joins TRBV29-1 to TRBJ1-1; the D is unclear. What was sequenced was blood. This receptor was identified in a man aged 80 or over in good health. The CDR3, as DNA: TGCAGCGCCAATCTCTGGGCCCTTGTTGGTGGTGAAGCTTTCTTT. Translated, it gives CSANLWALVGGEAFF.